This entry features one TCR beta chain sequence. Its target is not known. This sample stems from a study of T cells after yellow fever vaccination. The CDR3 runs 13 residues. Trimming shortened V by 8 bases and J by 10 bases, and 18 bases separated the two germline ends. Germline V lookup: CDR1 SGHAT, CDR2 FQNNGV. TCRdb recomputed calls from the 5' RACE reads with MiXCR, one row per CDR3 protein. The table lists around 350,000 distinct CDR3 sequences, about 6% of them singletons. Findings of the study overall: Subsequent to the booster, the majority of primary-vaccination clones reappeared (96% CD4, 80% to 90% CD8).

The sequence was obtained from a man aged 30-40 years who received the YFV17D yellow fever vaccine. J is TRBJ1-5 and V is TRBV11-2; D is perhaps TRBD1 (5 bases). Sequenced material: PBMCs, taken 5 days after the yellow fever booster vaccination. CDR3 sequence (DNA): TGTGCCAGCTCAGAACAGGTGGACGATCCCCAGCATTTT. It codes for CASSEQVDDPQHF.